The 16 T cell receptor beta chains below were found in one sample sequenced in a study of shared clonotypes between healthy human individuals. Sequencing was performed with immunoSEQ multiplex PCR; in TCRdb, only in-frame clones are kept and a portion is missing. This repertoire shows about 2.2 million clones, about 93% found once; its top ten account for 1.5% to 2%. The naive CD8 subset, CD45RO-negative cells positively selected for CCR7, excluded terminally differentiated effector memory CD45RA+ cells. Sequenced material: naive CD8+ T cells from PBMCs. Receptors were obtained from a man aged 18-30 years in good health. Some clones in this sample may be carry-over from other donors' samples.

J is TRBJ2-7 and V is TRBV2; 7 bases map to TRBD1. The V gene's germline CDR1 is SNHLY and CDR2 FYNNEI. V trimming: 9 bases; J trimming: 0 bases; junction bases outside the gene matches: 5. The CDR3 has 13 residues. The CDR3 here is CASTTGSSYEQYF. The CDR3 DNA sequence: TGTGCCAGTACGACAGGGAGCTCCTACGAGCAGTACTTC.

The J gene is TRBJ2-1, the V gene TRBV4-1; possibly TRBD2 for D (6 bases). Trimming took off 4 bases at V and 9 bases at J, with 10 bases between the two ends. The CDR3 runs 12 residues. Germline CDR1 and CDR2: MGHRA and YSYEKL. CDR3 residues: CASSPTGGEQFF. The CDR3 nucleotides are TGCGCCAGCAGCCCGACCGGGGGTGAGCAGTTCTTC.

The rearrangement links TRBV7-6 to TRBJ1-1, with D possibly matching TRBD1 (6 bases). This CDR3 is 16 amino acids long. The germline CDR1 and CDR2 sequences are SGHVS and FNYEAQ. The germline V and J ends were trimmed by 1 base and 4 bases, with 16 bases remaining between them. The CDR3 loop is CASSLVVGGGGTEAFF. The CDR3 DNA is TGTGCCAGCAGCTTAGTCGTGGGGGGCGGCGGCACTGAAGCTTTCTTT.

The CDR3 DNA reads TGTGCCACCAGCAGGGTCGACAGGGGTGGCTACGAGCAGTACTTC. This gives the protein CATSRVDRGGYEQYF. The V call is TRBV15, the J call TRBJ2-7, with 8 nucleotides matching TRBD1. Germline CDR1 is LNHNV and CDR2 is YYDKDF (reference sequence). Trimming removed 3 bases from V and 3 bases from J; junction bases left unmatched: 7. This CDR3 comprises 15 residues.

The chain carries TRBV4-2 and TRBJ1-2, with 8 bases matching TRBD1. The CDR3 has 16 residues. Germline V gene lookup returns CDR1 LGHNA and CDR2 YNFKEQ. Unmatched junction bases numbered 7, after V lost 1 base and J lost 3 bases. In DNA form, the CDR3 reads TGTGCCAGCAGCCAAGTGTCCGGCAGGGGGCACTATGGCTACACCTTC. Its protein product is CASSQVSGRGHYGYTF.

The chain joins TRBV25-1 to TRBJ1-1; D is undetermined. The CDR3 covers 12 residues. The germline gives CDR1 MGHDK, CDR2 SYGVNS. The V end lost 3 bases, the J end lost 7 bases, and 9 bases lay between the germline ends. The chain's CDR3 is CASSDLGYEAFF. As DNA, the CDR3 is TGTGCCAGCAGTGACCTAGGGTATGAAGCTTTCTTT.

This clone was counted a few times. Other DNA sequences in the sample encode the same CDR3. DNA for the CDR3: TGTGCCAGCAGAGGTCTGGGGAACACTGAAGCTTTCTTT. As protein: CASRGLGNTEAFF. The chain uses TRBV27 and TRBJ1-1; no clear D. CDR1 is MNHEY, CDR2 SMNVEV, per germline (reference sequence). Trimming took off 6 bases at V and 1 base at J, with 9 bases between the two ends. CDR3 length: 13 residues.

The chain employs TRBV27 and TRBJ1-5, with D possibly being TRBD1 (6 bases). V shed 4 bases and J shed 7 bases, with 23 bases lying between them. Germline values: CDR1 MNHEY, CDR2 SMNVEV (reference sequence). This CDR3 spans 17 amino acids. CDR3 region: CASSSYPPTGRGQPQHF. CDR3 coding DNA: TGTGCCAGCAGTTCATACCCGCCCACCGGCAGGGGCCAGCCCCAGCATTTT.

The gene calls are TRBV5-1 and TRBJ1-1; D call uncertain. Germline CDR1 and CDR2: SGHRS and YFSETQ. The CDR3 length is 13 residues. Between the trimmed V and J ends, which lost 4 bases and 7 bases, there was a span of 14 bases. Here the CDR3 DNA reads TGCGCCAGCAGCCCCCGTTCGGGGATTGAAGCTTTCTTT. Protein product: CASSPRSGIEAFF. The complete variable domain, with remaining parts taken from reference TRBV5-1 and TRBJ1-1, reads KAGVTQTPRYLIKTRGQQVTLSCSPISGHRSVSWYQQTPGQGLQFLFEYFSETQRNKGNFPGRFSGRQFSNSRSEMNVSTLELGDSALYLCASSPRSGIEAFFGQGTRLTVV.

This chain connects TRBV4-1 to TRBJ2-1; D gene ambiguous. Trimming shortened V by 8 bases and J by 5 bases, and 10 bases separated the two germline ends. The CDR3 covers 12 residues. The germline V gene encodes CDR1 MGHRA and CDR2 YSYEKL. The CDR3 bases are TGCGCCAGCCTAAAGGGAAACAATGAGCAGTTCTTC. This gives the protein CASLKGNNEQFF.

The chain uses TRBV5-6 and TRBJ2-3; D might be TRBD1 (6 bases). The germline CDR1 and CDR2 sequences are SGHDT and YYEEEE. The germline V and J ends were trimmed by 2 bases and 8 bases, with 15 bases remaining between them. The CDR3 loop spans 14 amino acids. The CDR3 loop reads CASSFGTYRRTQYF. The CDR3 nucleotides are TGTGCCAGCAGCTTCGGGACATACAGGCGTACGCAGTATTTT.

This chain links TRBV21-1 with TRBJ2-7; the table's D call, TRBD1, has no DNA check behind it. TRBV21-1 counts as a pseudogene. The CDR3 is 16 residues long. The CDR3 region has the DNA TGTGCCAGCAGGGGACAGGGCACGGCGGCAAACTACGAGCAGTACTTC. Its protein product is CASRGQGTAANYEQYF.

V usage is TRBV27 and J usage is TRBJ2-1; 8 bases are shared with TRBD1. The germline gives CDR1 MNHEY, CDR2 SMNVEV (reference sequence). V gave up 3 bases and J gave up 4 bases; unmatched junction bases: 8. The CDR3 loop spans 16 amino acids. The CDR3 region has the DNA TGTGCCAGCAGTTTTCGCCAGGGGGCGCCTTACAATGAGCAGTTCTTC. Protein product: CASSFRQGAPYNEQFF.

V usage is TRBV7-9 and J usage is TRBJ2-7, with TRBD2 as a possible D gene (5 bases). Germline V gene sequence: CDR1 SEHNR, CDR2 FQNEAQ (reference sequence). Trimming removed 4 bases at V and 3 bases at J, with 13 bases between. The CDR3 is 14 residues long. CDR3 loop: CASSSPGSLYEQYF. The DNA for the CDR3 is TGTGCCAGCAGCTCGCCTGGGAGCCTCTACGAGCAGTACTTC.

The rearrangement links TRBV19 to TRBJ2-6, with a possible D match to TRBD1 (6 bases). This CDR3 has 13 residues. Between the trimmed V and J ends, which lost 3 bases and 16 bases, there was a span of 16 bases. Germline loops: CDR1 LNHDA, CDR2 SQIVND (reference sequence). CDR3 region: CASSIGRQDGLTF. The CDR3 DNA sequence: TGTGCCAGTAGTATTGGGAGACAGGATGGTCTGACTTTC.

V gene TRBV7-2 combines with J gene TRBJ1-3; possibly TRBD1 for D (6 bases). Germline V gene data show CDR1 as SGHTA and CDR2 as FQGNSA. V lost 0 bases to trimming and J lost 0 bases, with 12 bases between them. The CDR3 covers 17 residues. The chain's CDR3 is CASSLAAGQYSGNTIYF. CDR3 bases: TGTGCCAGCAGCTTAGCTGCGGGACAATACTCTGGAAACACCATATATTTT.